Following are 6 T cell receptor beta chains from one sample sequenced in a study of control samples from healthy donors and cancer patients. Here immunoSEQ multiplex PCR was the method, and the copy in TCRdb shows in-frame clones only, minus some. The sample has more than 60,000 clones, around 90% seen once. The sample consisted of PBMCs. Every receptor here comes from a man aged 55 to 69 with colorectal cancer.

The J gene is TRBJ2-7, the V gene TRBV19, with D perhaps TRBD1 (6 bases). CDR1 is LNHDA, CDR2 SQIVND, per germline (reference sequence). V lost 7 bases and J lost 0, with 16 bases in between. CDR3 length equals 15 residues. CDR3 loop: CASTQTGSGSYEQYF. The CDR3 DNA reads as TGTGCCAGTACCCAAACAGGGTCCGGCTCCTACGAGCAGTACTTC.

The chain recombines TRBV27 with TRBJ1-6; 7 bases agree with TRBD1. The J segment lost 6 bases and the V segment lost 3 bases, leaving 14 bases of the junction unmatched. The CDR3 is 18 residues long. Germline loops: CDR1 MNHEY, CDR2 SMNVEV (reference sequence). CDR3 coding DNA: TGTGCCAGCAGTTTTAATCCCACAGGGGTCCCCTCTAATTCACCCCTCCACTTT. Residues: CASSFNPTGVPSNSPLHF.

This clone has just one count. This rearrangement joins TRBV28 to TRBJ1-4, with D maybe TRBD1 (6 bases). The V and J ends lost 2 bases and 1 base respectively, with 20 bases between them. Germline-derived CDR1 and CDR2 are MDHEN and SYDVKM. The CDR3 covers 19 residues. The CDR3 loop is CASSLGRFGGAGTNEKLFF. Here the CDR3 DNA reads TGTGCCAGCAGTTTAGGACGGTTTGGGGGGGCCGGAACTAATGAAAAACTGTTTTTT.

V is TRBV4-1 and J is TRBJ2-1; the match to TRBD1 covers 11 bases. The V and J ends lost 7 bases and 1 base, in that order; junction bases with no gene match: 18. There are 20 residues in the CDR3. Germline lookup yields CDR1 MGHRA and CDR2 YSYEKL. The CDR3 protein is CASTLRPGTGGLLSYNEQFF. CDR3 nucleotide sequence: TGCGCCAGCACCCTTCGGCCCGGGACAGGGGGTTTGTTATCCTACAATGAGCAGTTCTTC.

CDR3 sequence reads: CASSPPGTGGAETQYF. CDR3 nucleotides: TGTGCCAGCTCACCACCCGGGACAGGGGGCGCGGAGACCCAGTACTTC. This chain connects TRBV18 to TRBJ2-5; TRBD1 matches 12 bases. The CDR3 spans 16 residues. The ends lost 0 bases at V and 5 bases at J; junction bases unmatched: 4. CDR1 is KGHSH, CDR2 LQKENI, per germline.

The chain uses TRBV7-2 and TRBJ1-1; 9 positions agree with TRBD1. This CDR3 contains 13 residues. Looked up from germline, CDR1 is SGHTA and CDR2 is FQGNSA. V lost 2 bases to trimming and J lost 11 bases; unmatched junction nucleotides: 6. The CDR3 reads CASSLRFGQGAFF. The CDR3 DNA reads as TGTGCCAGCAGCTTAAGGTTTGGACAGGGGGCTTTCTTT.